The 2 T cell receptor beta chains in this list originate from one sample, sequenced in a study of cytomegalovirus exposure and HLA in healthy donors. The PCR used 60 Vbeta and 13 Jbeta primers. The protocol was immunoSEQ multiplex PCR, while the TCRdb copy is restricted to in-frame clones and leaves out a portion. The sample contains under 80,000 clones, approximately 75% of which appear only once. Specimen: PBMCs. The receptors originated from a woman aged 25 to 45 in good health and CMV-seronegative.

The rearrangement joins TRBV7-9 to TRBJ2-1; 7 nucleotides agree with TRBD2. Losses at the gene ends were 6 bases for V and 5 bases for J; bases not matched to a gene: 4. Germline V gene data show CDR1 as SEHNR and CDR2 as FQNEAQ (reference sequence). CDR3 size: 13 residues. CDR3 nucleotides: TGTGCCAGCAGTCGCGGGAGCAACAATGAGCAGTTCTTC. Encoded protein: CASSRGSNNEQFF.

The gene calls are TRBV10-1 and TRBJ2-1; 8 positions match TRBD2. Trimming took 8 bases from V and 7 from J; bases not matched to a gene: 13. Germline V gene lookup returns CDR1 WNHNN and CDR2 SYGVQD (reference sequence). CDR3 length: 15 residues. The CDR3 DNA sequence: TGCGCCAGCGGCCGATCAGCGGGAGTTGATAATGAGCAGTTCTTC. It is translated as CASGRSAGVDNEQFF.